This TCR beta chain was recovered during a study of OX40 agonist ivuxolimab in advanced cancers. The overall study: Eligibility admitted prior anti-PD-1, anti-PD-L1 or anti-CTLA-4 therapy; about 40% had some. Findings of the study overall: Clones of CD4+ and CD8+ blood T cells grew by week 6 at doses of 0.1 to 3.0 mg/kg. The study found that CD8+ T cells averaged more expanded clones than CD4+.

Trimming removed 6 bases at V and 6 bases at J, with 19 bases between. This CDR3 contains 15 residues. CDR1 and CDR2 from the germline V gene are MRHNA and SNTAGT. Autoimmune disease history or systemic immunosuppression excluded patients. Repertoires were generated with immunoSEQ multiplex PCR, while TCRdb's copy carries only in-frame clones and drops some. Here the sample spans some 20,000 clones, roughly 72% being singletons. As concerns this clone: The antigen is unknown.

The receptor was derived from an adult with an advanced solid tumor such as melanoma, head and neck, liver or kidney cancer. J is TRBJ2-3 and V is TRBV6-4; a possible D gene is TRBD1 (8 bases). This specimen was CD4+ or CD8+ T cells sorted from blood, taken in a trial of the OX40 agonist ivuxolimab. DNA of the CDR3: TGTGCCAGCAGCCCAGACAGGGGAGGGGCGGATACGCAGTATTTT. Protein product: CASSPDRGGADTQYF.